The rows below give T cell receptor beta chains drawn from one sample of a study of OX40 agonist ivuxolimab in advanced cancers. Data came from immunoSEQ multiplex PCR; TCRdb stores just in-frame clones and leaves some out. The data hold tens of thousands of clones, with about 94% observed a single time. The specimen was CD4+ or CD8+ T cells sorted from blood, collected in a trial of the OX40 agonist ivuxolimab. The receptors derive from an adult with an advanced solid tumor such as melanoma, head and neck, liver or kidney cancer. Each CDR3 is given with its conserved first and last residue. D genes are given only for firm matches. Some rows have no size entry. The others give once, few or many, or a class for an expanded clone.

>.|TRBV7-9|.|TRBJ1-2
CASSLEFPNYGYTF
TGTGCCAGCAGCTTAGAGTTCCCTAACTATGGCTACACCTTC
>.|TRBV7-9|.|TRBJ2-1
CASSSGRNEQFF
TGTGCCAGCAGCTCGGGCCGGAATGAGCAGTTCTTC
>.|TRBV6-7|TRBD1|TRBJ2-2
CASSYQSGDRAPGELFF
TGTGCCAGCAGTTACCAGTCCGGGGACAGGGCGCCCGGGGAGCTGTTTTTT
>.|TRBV7-9|.|TRBJ2-7
CASSLPRDTYEQYF
TGTGCCAGCAGCCTCCCGAGGGACACCTACGAGCAGTACTTC
>.|TRBV4-1|.|TRBJ2-7
CASSQDTPPVPTIYEQYF
TGCGCCAGCAGCCAAGATACCCCCCCAGTGCCAACTATATACGAGCAGTACTTC
>.|TRBV19|.|TRBJ2-2
CATKNPGTGELFF
TGTGCCACAAAAAACCCCGGGACCGGGGAGCTGTTTTTT
>.|TRBV5-1|.|TRBJ2-1
CASSLGLSKNNEQFF
TGCGCCAGCAGCTTGGGACTCTCAAAAAACAATGAGCAGTTCTTC
>.|TRBV4-1|.|TRBJ1-1
CASSQDGQLNTEAFF
TGCGCCAGCAGCCAAGATGGCCAGCTGAACACTGAAGCTTTCTTT
>.|TRBV15|.|TRBJ1-5
CATSGGRWGSSNQPQHF
TGTGCCACCAGCGGAGGGCGGTGGGGGAGTAGCAATCAGCCCCAGCATTTT
>.|TRBV18|.|TRBJ2-5
CASSPEEGSGAETQYF
TGTGCCAGCTCACCAGAGGAGGGTTCAGGGGCGGAGACCCAGTACTTC
>.|TRBV28|.|TRBJ1-5
CASSTPEGIQHF
TGTGCCAGCAGTACCCCCGAGGGCATACAGCATTTT
>.|TRBV10-2|TRBD2|TRBJ2-7
CASSDPTSGYEQYF
TGCGCCAGCAGTGATCCGACTAGCGGCTACGAGCAGTACTTC
>once|TRBV27|TRBD1|TRBJ2-3
CASRRTGGPGDTQYF
TGTGCCAGCCGCCGGACAGGTGGACCCGGAGATACGCAGTATTTT
>.|TRBV4-3|TRBD1|TRBJ1-2
CASSQDEGDRGRGYTF
TGCGCCAGCAGCCAAGACGAGGGCGACAGGGGACGTGGCTACACCTTC
>.|TRBV7-9|.|TRBJ1-2
CASGPESIFLTDYGYTF
TGTGCCAGCGGACCGGAATCCATTTTCCTAACAGACTATGGCTACACCTTC
>.|TRBV15|.|TRBJ1-2
CATSRDRAGNYGYTF
TGTGCCACCAGCAGAGATCGCGCGGGAAACTATGGCTACACCTTC
>once|TRBV29-1|TRBD1|TRBJ2-1
CSVLLGYAGQGYNEQFF
TGCAGCGTCCTCCTGGGCTATGCGGGACAGGGATACAATGAGCAGTTCTTC
>.|TRBV7-3|.|TRBJ2-5
CASSLTGGTQETQYF
TGTGCCAGCAGCTTAACTGGCGGGACTCAAGAGACCCAGTACTTC
>.|TRBV29-1|TRBD2|TRBJ2-5
CSGGGHQETQYF
TGCAGCGGGGGGGGACACCAAGAGACCCAGTACTTC
>.|TRBV4-1|TRBD2|TRBJ2-5
CASSQERSGGAETQYF
TGCGCCAGCAGCCAAGAGAGAAGCGGGGGGGCAGAGACCCAGTACTTC
>once|TRBV7-9|.|TRBJ2-7
CASSLAVGSSTYEQYF
TGTGCCAGCAGCTTAGCGGTTGGCAGTTCGACCTACGAGCAGTACTTC
>once|TRBV2|.|TRBJ2-7
CASSGGEPNSYEQYF
TGTGCCAGCAGTGGGGGGGAACCCAACTCCTACGAGCAGTACTTC
>once|TRBV25-1|.|TRBJ2-7
CASSEFTDRSFEQYF
TGTGCCAGCAGTGAATTCACCGACAGGTCCTTCGAGCAGTACTTC
>.|TRBV4-2|.|TRBJ2-7
CASSPSPGGFYEQYF
TGTGCCAGCAGCCCTTCCCCAGGTGGCTTCTACGAGCAGTACTTC
>.|TRBV28|TRBD1|TRBJ1-1
CASGDRAITEAFF
TGTGCCAGCGGGGACAGAGCTATCACTGAAGCTTTCTTT
>.|TRBV7-8|TRBD1|TRBJ2-6
CASSLAVGTGGLYGANVLTF
TGTGCCAGCAGCTTAGCAGTCGGGACAGGGGGCTTATATGGGGCCAACGTCCTGACTTTC
>.|TRBV7-2|.|TRBJ2-7
CASSPTPYEQYF
TGTGCCAGCAGCCCAACCCCCTACGAGCAGTACTTC
>.|TRBV4-3|.|TRBJ2-4
CASSQEVPGTLAKNIQYF
TGCGCCAGCAGCCAAGAGGTCCCGGGGACCCTAGCCAAAAACATTCAGTACTTC
>.|TRBV4-2|TRBD1|TRBJ1-3
CASSPDRGLGNTIYF
TGTGCCAGCAGCCCGGACAGGGGGCTTGGAAACACCATATATTTT
>.|TRBV27|.|TRBJ1-2
CASSLGGSLGYTF
TGTGCCAGCAGTTTGGGGGGCTCGCTTGGCTACACCTTC
>.|TRBV6-5|.|TRBJ1-1
CASSTGGMNTEAFF
TGTGCCAGCAGTACCGGGGGCATGAACACTGAAGCTTTCTTT
>.|TRBV4-1|TRBD1|TRBJ2-3
CASSQDKVIGAQGLADTQYF
TGCGCCAGCAGCCAAGATAAAGTCATCGGAGCACAGGGGTTGGCAGATACGCAGTATTTT
>.|TRBV9|TRBD2|TRBJ2-5
CASSGSGGQETQYF
TGTGCCAGCAGCGGTAGCGGGGGACAAGAGACCCAGTACTTC
>.|TRBV15|.|TRBJ2-1
CATSREWGAYNEQFF
TGTGCCACCAGCAGAGAGTGGGGGGCGTACAATGAGCAGTTCTTC
>.|TRBV10-2|TRBD2|TRBJ2-3
CASSESMGLAGVDTQYF
TGCGCCAGCAGTGAGTCGATGGGACTAGCGGGAGTAGATACGCAGTATTTT
>.|TRBV7-9|TRBD1|TRBJ2-7
CASSLVHRDRFTYEQYF
TGTGCCAGCAGCTTAGTGCACCGGGACAGGTTTACCTACGAGCAGTACTTC
>.|TRBV29-1|.|TRBJ2-7
CSVEDRQPYEQYF
TGCAGCGTTGAAGATCGGCAGCCCTACGAGCAGTACTTC
>.|TRBV14|.|TRBJ1-2
CASSQGTIYGYTF
TGTGCCAGCAGCCAAGGCACCATCTATGGCTACACCTTC
>.|TRBV4-1|.|TRBJ2-2
CASTQGGNTGELFF
TGCGCCAGCACCCAGGGGGGGAACACCGGGGAGCTGTTTTTT
>.|TRBV6-4|TRBD1|TRBJ2-3
CASSLTGAPVDTQYF
TGTGCCAGCAGCCTTACAGGGGCCCCGGTAGATACGCAGTATTTT
>once|TRBV7-8|.|TRBJ2-3
CASSRQTTFTDTQYF
TGTGCCAGCAGCCGACAGACTACTTTCACAGATACGCAGTATTTT
>.|TRBV29-1|.|TRBJ1-1
CSVGGDRTEAFF
TGCAGCGTTGGGGGGGACCGCACTGAAGCTTTCTTT
>.|TRBV7-6|TRBD1|TRBJ2-7
CASSPETGYEQYF
TGTGCCAGCAGCCCAGAGACAGGGTACGAGCAGTACTTC
>.|TRBV11-2|.|TRBJ2-1
CASTSSYGGNEQFF
TGTGCCAGCACCTCAAGCTACGGGGGAAATGAGCAGTTCTTC
>.|TRBV4-1|.|TRBJ2-7
CASSSRQGGYEQYF
TGCGCCAGCAGCAGTCGACAGGGAGGTTACGAGCAGTACTTC
>.|TRBV19|.|TRBJ1-4
CASAVNEKLFF
TGTGCCAGCGCAGTTAATGAAAAACTGTTTTTT
>once|TRBV6-6|.|TRBJ2-7
CAKGDRAYEQYF
TGTGCCAAAGGGGACCGCGCCTACGAGCAGTACTTC
>.|TRBV27|.|TRBJ1-5
CASSLMTGGQPQHF
TGTGCCAGCAGTTTAATGACAGGAGGACAGCCCCAGCATTTT
>.|TRBV11-2|TRBD2|TRBJ2-1
CASSLASGGLSYNEQFF
TGTGCCAGCAGCTTAGCTAGCGGGGGGCTCTCCTACAATGAGCAGTTCTTC
>.|TRBV4-3|.|TRBJ1-1
CASSAPGGEGTEAFF
TGCGCCAGCAGCGCGCCCGGGGGAGAGGGCACTGAAGCTTTCTTT
>once|TRBV28|TRBD2|TRBJ2-3
CASSFLAGMTDTQYF
TGTGCCAGCAGTTTCTTAGCGGGAATGACAGATACGCAGTATTTT
>.|TRBV7-7|TRBD1|TRBJ2-7
CASSSGTGWGEQYF
TGTGCTAGCAGCTCCGGGACAGGGTGGGGGGAGCAGTACTTC
>.|TRBV6-1|.|TRBJ1-4
CASEEEKLFF
TGTGCCTCCGAAGAAGAAAAACTGTTTTTT
>.|TRBV5-6|TRBD2|TRBJ2-7
CASSFWRGSEQYF
TGTGCCAGCAGCTTCTGGCGGGGGTCCGAGCAGTACTTC
>.|TRBV15|.|TRBJ2-3
CATSSLEDGHSTDTQYF
TGTGCCACCAGCAGTCTGGAGGACGGTCATAGCACAGATACGCAGTATTTT
>.|TRBV9|.|TRBJ2-2
CASSVYGLNTGELFF
TGTGCCAGCAGCGTTTACGGCCTGAACACCGGGGAGCTGTTTTTT
>.|TRBV9|.|TRBJ2-3
CASSVGASFTDTQYF
TGTGCCAGCAGCGTAGGGGCTAGCTTCACAGATACGCAGTATTTT
>.|TRBV7-6|TRBD1|TRBJ2-7
CASSLGDRGAYEQYF
TGTGCCAGCAGCTTAGGGGACAGGGGGGCCTACGAGCAGTACTTC